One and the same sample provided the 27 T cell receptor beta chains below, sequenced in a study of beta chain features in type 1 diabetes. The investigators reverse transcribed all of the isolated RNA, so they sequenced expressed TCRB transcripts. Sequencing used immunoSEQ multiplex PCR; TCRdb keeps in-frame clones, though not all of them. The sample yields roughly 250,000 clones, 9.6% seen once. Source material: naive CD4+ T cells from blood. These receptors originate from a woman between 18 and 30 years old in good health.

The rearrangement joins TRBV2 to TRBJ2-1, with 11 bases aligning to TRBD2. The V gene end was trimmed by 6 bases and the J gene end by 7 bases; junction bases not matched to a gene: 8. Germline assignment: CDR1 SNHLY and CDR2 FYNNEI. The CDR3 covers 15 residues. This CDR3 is CASRILAGARNEQFF. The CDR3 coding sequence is TGTGCCAGCAGGATACTAGCGGGAGCTCGGAATGAGCAGTTCTTC.

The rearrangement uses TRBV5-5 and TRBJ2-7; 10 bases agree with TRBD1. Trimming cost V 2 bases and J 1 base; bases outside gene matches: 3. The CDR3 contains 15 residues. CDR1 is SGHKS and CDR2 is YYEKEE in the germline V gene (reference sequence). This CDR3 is CASSLRTGGSYEQYF. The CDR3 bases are TGTGCCAGCAGCTTACGGACAGGGGGGTCCTACGAGCAGTACTTC.

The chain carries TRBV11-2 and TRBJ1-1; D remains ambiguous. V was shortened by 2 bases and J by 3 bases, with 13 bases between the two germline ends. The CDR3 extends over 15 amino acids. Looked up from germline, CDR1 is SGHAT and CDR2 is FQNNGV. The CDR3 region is CASSLNGVRDTEAFF. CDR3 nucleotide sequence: TGTGCCAGCAGCTTAAACGGGGTCCGGGACACTGAAGCTTTCTTT.

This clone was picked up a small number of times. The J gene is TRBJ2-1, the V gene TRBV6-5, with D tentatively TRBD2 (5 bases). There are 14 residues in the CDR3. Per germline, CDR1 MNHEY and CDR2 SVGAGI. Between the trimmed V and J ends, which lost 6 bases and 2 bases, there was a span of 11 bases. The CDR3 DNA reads TGTGCCAGCAGGGCCTCACTAGCCTACAATGAGCAGTTCTTC. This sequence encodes CASRASLAYNEQFF.

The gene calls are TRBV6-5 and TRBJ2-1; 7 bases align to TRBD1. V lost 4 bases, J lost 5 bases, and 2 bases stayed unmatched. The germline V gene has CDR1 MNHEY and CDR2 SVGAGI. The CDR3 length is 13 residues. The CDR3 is CASSSQGHNEQFF. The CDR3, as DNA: TGTGCCAGCAGTTCACAGGGGCACAATGAGCAGTTCTTC.

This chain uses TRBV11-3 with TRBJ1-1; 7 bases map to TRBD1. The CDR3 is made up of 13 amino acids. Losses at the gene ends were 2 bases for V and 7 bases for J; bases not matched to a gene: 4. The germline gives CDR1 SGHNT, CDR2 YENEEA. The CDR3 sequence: CASSLFDRDEAFF. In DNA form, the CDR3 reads TGTGCCAGCAGCTTATTCGACAGGGATGAAGCTTTCTTT.

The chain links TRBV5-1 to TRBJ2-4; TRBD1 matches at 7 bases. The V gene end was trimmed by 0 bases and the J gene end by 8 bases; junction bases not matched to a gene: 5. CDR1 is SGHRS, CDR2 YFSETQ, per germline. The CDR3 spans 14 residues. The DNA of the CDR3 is TGCGCCAGCAGCTTGGAAGGGGGCTTGGACATTCAGTACTTC. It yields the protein CASSLEGGLDIQYF.

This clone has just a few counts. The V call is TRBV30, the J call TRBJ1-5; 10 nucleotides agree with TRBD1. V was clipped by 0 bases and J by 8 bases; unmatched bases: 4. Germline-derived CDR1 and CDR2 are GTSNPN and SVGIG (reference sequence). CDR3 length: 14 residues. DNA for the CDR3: TGTGCCTGGAGTGTAGGGACAGGGGATAAGCCCCAGCATTTT. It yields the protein CAWSVGTGDKPQHF. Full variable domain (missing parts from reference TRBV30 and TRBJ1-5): SQTIHQWPATLVQPVGSPLSLECTVEGTSNPNLYWYRQAAGRGLQLLFYSVGIGQISSEVPQNLSASRPQDRQFILSSKKLLLSDSGFYLCAWSVGTGDKPQHFGDGTRLSIL.

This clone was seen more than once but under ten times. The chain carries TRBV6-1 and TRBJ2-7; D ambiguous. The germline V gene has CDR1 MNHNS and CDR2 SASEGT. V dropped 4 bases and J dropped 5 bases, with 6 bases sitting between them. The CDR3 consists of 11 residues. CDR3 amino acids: CASSAPNEQYF. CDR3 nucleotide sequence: TGTGCCAGCAGTGCCCCCAACGAGCAGTACTTC.

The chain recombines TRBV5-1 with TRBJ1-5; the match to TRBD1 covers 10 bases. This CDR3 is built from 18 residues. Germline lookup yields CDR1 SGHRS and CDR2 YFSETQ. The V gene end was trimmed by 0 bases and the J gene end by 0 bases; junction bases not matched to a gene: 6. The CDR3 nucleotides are TGCGCCAGCAGCTTGGGGGACAGGGGACTTTATAGCAATCAGCCCCAGCATTTT. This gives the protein CASSLGDRGLYSNQPQHF.

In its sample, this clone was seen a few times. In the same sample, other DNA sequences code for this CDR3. Here the CDR3 reads CASSLGDYSNQPQHF. The CDR3 bases are TGCGCCAGCAGCTTGGGAGACTATAGCAATCAGCCCCAGCATTTT. The chain combines TRBV5-1 with TRBJ1-5; the D is unclear. Germline lookup yields CDR1 SGHRS and CDR2 YFSETQ. The CDR3 sequence is 15 residues long. The V gene lost 0 bases and the J gene lost 0 bases, with 7 bases spanning the gap. Filled out from reference TRBV5-1 and TRBJ1-5, the complete variable domain reads KAGVTQTPRYLIKTRGQQVTLSCSPISGHRSVSWYQQTPGQGLQFLFEYFSETQRNKGNFPGRFSGRQFSNSRSEMNVSTLELGDSALYLCASSLGDYSNQPQHFGDGTRLSIL.

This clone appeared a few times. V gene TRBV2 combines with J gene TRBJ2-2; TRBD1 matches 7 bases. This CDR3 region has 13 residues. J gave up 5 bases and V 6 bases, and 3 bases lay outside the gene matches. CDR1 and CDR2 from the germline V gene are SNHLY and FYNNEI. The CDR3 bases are TGTGCCAGCAGCGACAGGGTAACCGGGGAGCTGTTTTTT. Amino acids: CASSDRVTGELFF.

The CDR3 nucleotides are TGTGCCAGCAGCTTAACAGGCCGGGTTGGAAACACCATATATTTT. As protein: CASSLTGRVGNTIYF. The chain links TRBV7-3 to TRBJ1-3; D is uncertain. The V end was cut by 0 bases, the J end by 3 bases, with 9 bases between. This CDR3 comprises 15 residues. The germline V gene has CDR1 SGHTA and CDR2 FQGTGA.

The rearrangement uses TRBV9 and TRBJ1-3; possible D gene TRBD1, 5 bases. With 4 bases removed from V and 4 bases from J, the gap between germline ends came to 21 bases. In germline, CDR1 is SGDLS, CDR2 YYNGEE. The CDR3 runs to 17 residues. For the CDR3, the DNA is TGTGCCAGCAGCCCGTCTCCGCCCGGGGGAACCGGAAACACCATATATTTT. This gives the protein CASSPSPPGGTGNTIYF. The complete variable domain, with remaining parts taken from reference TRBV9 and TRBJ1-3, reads DSGVTQTPKHLITATGQRVTLRCSPRSGDLSVYWYQQSLDQGLQFLIQYYNGEERAKGNILERFSAQQFPDLHSELNLSSLELGDSALYFCASSPSPPGGTGNTIYFGEGSWLTVV.

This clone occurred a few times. The CDR3 coding sequence is TGTGCCAGCAGCTCCGACAGGGTAGGGCAGCCCCAGCATTTT. This sequence encodes CASSSDRVGQPQHF. This rearrangement joins TRBV7-8 to TRBJ1-5, with 7 bases aligning to TRBD1. The CDR3 is made up of 14 amino acids. Germline V gene data show CDR1 as SGHVS and CDR2 as FQNEAQ. Trimming took 4 bases from V and 7 from J; bases not matched to a gene: 7.

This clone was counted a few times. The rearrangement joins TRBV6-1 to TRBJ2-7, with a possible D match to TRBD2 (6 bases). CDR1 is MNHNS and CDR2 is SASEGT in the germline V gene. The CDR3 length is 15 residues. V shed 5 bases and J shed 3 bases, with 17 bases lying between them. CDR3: CASSLTGLAVYEQYF. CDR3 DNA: TGTGCCAGCAGTCTTACGGGACTCGCGGTCTACGAGCAGTACTTC.

CDR3 in amino acids: CASSLAGGADTQYF. The CDR3 DNA reads TGTGCCAGCAGCTTAGCGGGGGGGGCAGATACGCAGTATTTT. The chain recombines TRBV7-9 with TRBJ2-3; the match to TRBD2 covers 7 bases. Germline V gene sequence: CDR1 SEHNR, CDR2 FQNEAQ (reference sequence). Trimming at V came to 0 bases and at J to 4 bases, leaving 1 base not matched to a gene. The CDR3 length is 14 residues.

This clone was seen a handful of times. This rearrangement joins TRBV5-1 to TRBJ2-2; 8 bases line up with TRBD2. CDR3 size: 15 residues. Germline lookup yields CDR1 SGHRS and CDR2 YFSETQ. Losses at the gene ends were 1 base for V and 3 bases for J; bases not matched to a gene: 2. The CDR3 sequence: CASSLLLADTGELFF. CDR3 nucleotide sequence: TGCGCCAGCAGCTTGTTACTAGCGGACACCGGGGAGCTGTTTTTT.

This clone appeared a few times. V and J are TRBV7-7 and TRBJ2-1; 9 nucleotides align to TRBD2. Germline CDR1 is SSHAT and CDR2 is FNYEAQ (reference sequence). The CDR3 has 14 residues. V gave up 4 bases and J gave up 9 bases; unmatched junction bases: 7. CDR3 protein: CASSSTSGYAEQFF. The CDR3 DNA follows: TGTGCCAGCAGCTCCACTAGCGGGTATGCTGAGCAGTTCTTC.

The CDR3 nucleotides read TGCGCCAGCAGCCAAGAGGGCGGGGGGAACAATGAGCAGTTCTTC. Translating it yields CASSQEGGGNNEQFF. V gene TRBV4-1 combines with J gene TRBJ2-1; 8 bases line up with TRBD2. Germline lookup yields CDR1 MGHRA and CDR2 YSYEKL. This CDR3 has 15 residues. V lost 0 bases, J lost 5 bases, and 3 bases stayed unmatched.

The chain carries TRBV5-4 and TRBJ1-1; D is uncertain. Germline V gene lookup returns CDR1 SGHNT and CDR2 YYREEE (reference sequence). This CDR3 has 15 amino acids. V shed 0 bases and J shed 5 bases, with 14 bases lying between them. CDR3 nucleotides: TGTGCCAGCAGCTTGGGAGGAAAAAGTGGTACTGAAGCTTTCTTT. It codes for CASSLGGKSGTEAFF.

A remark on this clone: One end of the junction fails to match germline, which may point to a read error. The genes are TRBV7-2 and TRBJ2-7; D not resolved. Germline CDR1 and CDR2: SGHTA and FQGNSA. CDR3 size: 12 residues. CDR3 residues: CASSLLGTEQCF. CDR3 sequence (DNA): TGTGCCAGCAGCCTTCTGGGCACCGAGCAGTGCTTC. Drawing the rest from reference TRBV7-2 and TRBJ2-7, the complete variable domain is GAGVSQSPSNKVTEKGKDVELRCDPISGHTALYWYRQSLGQGLEFLIYFQGNSAPDKSGLPSDRFSAERTGGSVSTLTIQRTQQEDSAVYLCASSLLGTEQCFGPGTRLTVT.

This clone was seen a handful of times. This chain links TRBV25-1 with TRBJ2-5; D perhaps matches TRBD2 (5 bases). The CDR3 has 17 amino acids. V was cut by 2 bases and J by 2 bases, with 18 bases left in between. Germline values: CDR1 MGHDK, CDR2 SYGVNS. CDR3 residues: CASSEGGAALRQETQYF. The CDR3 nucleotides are TGTGCCAGCAGTGAAGGAGGAGCGGCTCTTCGACAAGAGACCCAGTACTTC.

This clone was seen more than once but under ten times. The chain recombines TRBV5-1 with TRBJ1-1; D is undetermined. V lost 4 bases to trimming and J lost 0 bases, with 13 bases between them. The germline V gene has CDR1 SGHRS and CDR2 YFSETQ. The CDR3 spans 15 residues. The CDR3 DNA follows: TGCGCCAGCAGCCTGGGCAGTTTCATGAACACTGAAGCTTTCTTT. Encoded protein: CASSLGSFMNTEAFF.

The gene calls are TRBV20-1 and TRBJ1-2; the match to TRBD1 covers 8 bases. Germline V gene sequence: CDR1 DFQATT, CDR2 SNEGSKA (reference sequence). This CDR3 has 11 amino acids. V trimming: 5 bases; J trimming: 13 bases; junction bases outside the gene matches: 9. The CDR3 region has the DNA TGCAGTGCTCAGGGGGCCACAGGGGTCACCTTC. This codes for CSAQGATGVTF.

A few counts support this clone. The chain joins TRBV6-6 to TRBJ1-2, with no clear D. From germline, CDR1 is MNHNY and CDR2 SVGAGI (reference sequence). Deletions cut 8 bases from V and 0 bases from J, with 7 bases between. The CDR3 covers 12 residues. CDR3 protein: CASGQTNYGYTF. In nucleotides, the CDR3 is TGTGCCAGCGGTCAGACTAACTATGGCTACACCTTC.

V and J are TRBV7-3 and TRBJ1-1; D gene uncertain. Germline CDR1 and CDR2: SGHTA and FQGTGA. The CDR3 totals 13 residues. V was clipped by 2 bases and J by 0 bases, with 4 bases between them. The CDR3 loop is CASSLQVNTEAFF. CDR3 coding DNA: TGTGCCAGCAGCTTACAGGTGAACACTGAAGCTTTCTTT.